This TCR beta chain was sequenced in a study of blood T cells in healthy people across ages. The J segment lost 8 bases and the V segment lost 5 bases, leaving 4 bases of the junction unmatched. Germline V gene data show CDR1 as SNHLY and CDR2 as FYNNEI. The CDR3 extends over 14 amino acids. This clonotype was recorded a few times. The use of a sample-barcoded 5' primer and a J-beta primer mix characterized a second PCR of roughly 6 to 11 cycles. TCRdb processed the 5' RACE reads anew with MiXCR; each CDR3 protein has one entry. The table shows about 640,000 distinct CDR3 sequences, with roughly 30% occurring only once.

The V gene is TRBV2, the J gene TRBJ2-3; 13 bases agree with TRBD2. This sequence originates from an elderly woman in good health. The sequencing input was blood. The CDR3 nucleotides read TGTGCCAGCAGTACTAGCGGGGGGGCCGGTACGCAGTATTTT. This gives the protein CASSTSGGAGTQYF.